This entry is about one TCR beta chain. What it binds is not known. The sample belongs to a study of T-cell memory formation after mild COVID-19. Findings and limits, study-wide: There were some responding clones in pre-infection memory, which suggested that cross-reactive memory had joined. Second-wave clones with a day 37 peak had unconfirmed SARS-CoV-2 specificity.

The CDR3 consists of 17 residues. V was clipped by 0 bases and J by 2 bases, with 15 bases between them. In germline, CDR1 is SGHRS, CDR2 YFSETQ. Sample barcodes and UMIs were carried by the TCR alpha and TCR beta cDNA libraries that 5'RACE generated with constant-segment primers. MiXCR was run by TCRdb on the 5' RACE reads, yielding one entry per CDR3 protein. This sample has hundreds of thousands of distinct CDR3 sequences, with around 28% found just once. The TCR was taken from an adult woman who had mild COVID-19 (a few samples of this study predate the infection). Cell type and time point are not known. The chain carries TRBV5-1 and TRBJ1-5; TRBD1 is a possible D gene (5 bases). Sequencing was carried out using PBMCs or a T cell subset sorted from them (not recorded which). CDR3 region: CASSLGGGNSGNQPQHF. The CDR3 DNA reads as TGCGCCAGCAGCTTGGGGGGGGGTAATTCCGGCAATCAGCCCCAGCATTTT.